This TCR beta chain derives from a study of early T cells in non-severe SARS-CoV-2 infection. Trimming removed 3 bases at V and 5 bases at J, with 7 bases between. The CDR3 totals 12 residues. CDR1 is SGHRS and CDR2 is YFSETQ in the germline V gene. Attachment of unique molecular identifiers was made to individual cDNA molecules. TCRdb reprocessed the 5' RACE reads with MiXCR, giving one entry per CDR3 protein. The repertoire holds under 80,000 distinct CDR3 sequences, with over 10% as singletons. What was sequenced was whole blood. The receptor's source is an adult who was a healthcare worker with PCR-confirmed SARS-CoV-2 infection or an uninfected control (not recorded which). The rearrangement links TRBV5-1 to TRBJ2-3; D uncertain. CDR3: CASSWTVDTQYF. The DNA of the CDR3 is TGCGCCAGCAGCTGGACCGTAGATACGCAGTATTTT.